This T cell receptor beta chain was sequenced in a study of T cells expressing NK-cell markers. Study summary: Repertoire data for TCR beta were derived from sorted T cells (CD3+CD56+NKG2C+, CD3+CD56+NKG2C- and CD3+CD56-NKG2C+).

Germline V lookup: CDR1 LNHDA, CDR2 SQIVND (reference sequence). The CDR3 length is 13 residues. Turning to this clonotype: What it binds is not known.

The study's findings and limits: The leading position in the CD3+CD56-NKG2C+ fraction of a handful of donors also went to these clonotypes.

For TCR beta, cDNA was produced by 5'RACE template switching with UMIs. TCRdb re-called the 5' RACE reads; every CDR3 protein appears as one record, without DNA. Here the sample table reports 120,000 to 150,000 distinct CDR3 sequences. Material for sequencing was blood T cells: a sorted CD56 or NKG2C T cell subset, CD4+ or CD8+ T cells, or bulk PBMC T cells (not recorded which). The sequence was collected from a man younger than 30 in good health. The chain recombines TRBV19 with TRBJ2-1. CDR3 in amino acids: CASSITDYNEQFF.